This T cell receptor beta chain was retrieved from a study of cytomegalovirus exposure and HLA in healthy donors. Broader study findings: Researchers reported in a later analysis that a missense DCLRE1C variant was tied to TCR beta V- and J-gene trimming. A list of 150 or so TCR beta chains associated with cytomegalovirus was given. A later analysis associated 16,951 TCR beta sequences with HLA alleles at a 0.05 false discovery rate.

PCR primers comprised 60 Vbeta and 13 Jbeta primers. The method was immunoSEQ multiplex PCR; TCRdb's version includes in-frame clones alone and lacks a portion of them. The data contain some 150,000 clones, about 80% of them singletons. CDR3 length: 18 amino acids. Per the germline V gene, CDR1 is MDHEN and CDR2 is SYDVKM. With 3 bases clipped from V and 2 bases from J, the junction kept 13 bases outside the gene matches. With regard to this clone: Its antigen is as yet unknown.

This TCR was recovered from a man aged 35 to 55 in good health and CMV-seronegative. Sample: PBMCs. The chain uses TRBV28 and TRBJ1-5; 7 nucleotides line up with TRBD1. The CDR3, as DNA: TGTGCCAGCAGTTTCTTTTATCCCAGGGGGAATGGCAATCAGCCCCAGCATTTT. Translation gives CASSFFYPRGNGNQPQHF.